These 15 T cell receptor beta chains were sequenced from one sample in a study of shared clonotypes between healthy human individuals. Profiled with immunoSEQ multiplex PCR; TCRdb holds only in-frame clones, not every one. The sample holds 2 million to 2.5 million clones; around 95% are singletons and the top ten take 0.13%. The sample comprised naive CD4+ T cells sorted from blood. The subset: CD45RA+ positively selected. The receptors come from a young man in good health.

This sequence joins TRBV4-3 and TRBJ2-6; D may match TRBD1 or TRBD2 (6 bases each). Trimming stripped 0 bases from V and 3 bases from J, with 12 bases between. Per germline, CDR1 LGHNA and CDR2 YSLEER. The CDR3 spans 17 residues. The CDR3 nucleotides read TGCGCCAGCAGCCAAGATCTAGGGGGGATTGGGGCCAACGTCCTGACTTTC. Translation gives CASSQDLGGIGANVLTF.

The V call is TRBV5-1, the J call TRBJ2-7, with D possibly being TRBD2 (6 bases). This CDR3 is 15 amino acids long. With 5 bases removed from V and 3 bases from J, the gap between germline ends came to 18 bases. CDR1 SGHRS and CDR2 YFSETQ come from the germline V gene. CDR3 nucleotides: TGCGCCAGCAGGTTTGTGTCCGGGAGCATCTACGAGCAGTACTTC. It encodes CASRFVSGSIYEQYF.

This clone was counted once. V usage is TRBV5-1 and J usage is TRBJ2-1; tentatively, D is TRBD1 (6 bases). From germline, CDR1 is SGHRS and CDR2 YFSETQ. Trimming left V 6 bases short and J 0 bases short, with 13 bases between. The CDR3 is made up of 15 amino acids. DNA for the CDR3: TGCGCCAGCACCGACCAGGGGAACTCCTACAATGAGCAGTTCTTC. This sequence encodes CASTDQGNSYNEQFF. The entire variable domain, with the rest obtained from reference TRBV5-1 and TRBJ2-1, is as follows: KAGVTQTPRYLIKTRGQQVTLSCSPISGHRSVSWYQQTPGQGLQFLFEYFSETQRNKGNFPGRFSGRQFSNSRSEMNVSTLELGDSALYLCASTDQGNSYNEQFFGPGTRLTVL.

This rearrangement joins TRBV7-9 to TRBJ1-3; 7 bases fit TRBD1. Per germline, CDR1 SEHNR and CDR2 FQNEAQ (reference sequence). Trimming removed 6 bases from V and 2 bases from J; junction bases left unmatched: 1. The CDR3 is 13 amino acids. CDR3 amino acids: CASRTGTGNTIYF. Written as DNA, the CDR3 is TGTGCCAGCAGGACAGGGACTGGAAACACCATATATTTT. The full variable domain, with the rest looked up from reference TRBV7-9 and TRBJ1-3, is DTGVSQNPRHKITKRGQNVTFRCDPISEHNRLYWYRQTLGQGPEFLTYFQNEAQLEKSRLLSDRFSAERPKGSFSTLEIQRTEQGDSAMYLCASRTGTGNTIYFGEGSWLTVV.

The chain links TRBV5-5 to TRBJ1-5; D not resolved. This CDR3 has 15 residues. CDR1 and CDR2 from the germline V gene are SGHKS and YYEKEE (reference sequence). The V end was cut by 0 bases, the J end by 3 bases, with 10 bases between. CDR3 coding DNA: TGTGCCAGCAGCTTGGGACCGGAAACCAATCAGCCCCAGCATTTT. It translates to CASSLGPETNQPQHF. Variable domain in full (rest from reference TRBV5-5 and TRBJ1-5): DAGVTQSPTHLIKTRGQQVTLRCSPISGHKSVSWYQQVLGQGPQFIFQYYEKEERGRGNFPDRFSARQFPNYSSELNVNALLLGDSALYLCASSLGPETNQPQHFGDGTRLSIL.

The rearrangement uses TRBV30 and TRBJ1-2; no clear D. In germline, CDR1 is GTSNPN, CDR2 SVGIG (reference sequence). This CDR3 has 11 residues. Trimming pared 2 bases from V and 7 bases from J, leaving 8 bases between. CDR3 sequence (DNA): TGTGCCTGGAGTCCAGGAGCTGGCTACACCTTC. Encoded protein: CAWSPGAGYTF.

This clone has just a few counts. The rearrangement uses TRBV27 and TRBJ2-7; D unclear. Between the trimmed V and J ends, which lost 4 bases and 5 bases, there was a span of 12 bases. The CDR3 length is 13 residues. Germline loops: CDR1 MNHEY, CDR2 SMNVEV (reference sequence). The CDR3 here is CASSSSFWNEQYF. Written as DNA, the CDR3 is TGTGCCAGCAGTTCCTCCTTTTGGAACGAGCAGTACTTC.

The chain links TRBV28 to TRBJ2-7; D uncertain. The V gene lost 6 bases and the J gene lost 2 bases, with 17 bases spanning the gap. This CDR3 is built from 15 residues. Germline V gives CDR1 MDHEN, CDR2 SYDVKM. CDR3 DNA sequence: TGTGCCAGCAGCGCCCCCCGGGCAGGAGCCTACGAGCAGTACTTC. Translated: CASSAPRAGAYEQYF.

A single count supports this clone. The rearrangement uses TRBV5-5 and TRBJ1-2; D uncertain. The CDR3 length is 14 residues. Germline CDR1 and CDR2: SGHKS and YYEKEE (reference sequence). V gave up 0 bases and J gave up 2 bases, with 8 bases separating them. For the CDR3, the DNA is TGTGCCAGCAGCTTGGGCTCGAAAAACTATGGCTACACCTTC. It specifies CASSLGSKNYGYTF.

The V gene is TRBV7-7, the J gene TRBJ2-2, with D perhaps matching TRBD2 (5 bases). The CDR3 spans 16 residues. Per germline, CDR1 SSHAT and CDR2 FNYEAQ (reference sequence). The CDR3 reads CASLRVPTNNTGELFF. The CDR3 region has the DNA TGTGCTAGCCTGCGGGTCCCGACCAATAACACCGGGGAGCTGTTTTTT. Based on the CDR3 plus reference TRBV7-7 and TRBJ2-2, the full variable domain is GAGVSQSPRYKVTKRGQDVTLRCDPISSHATLYWYQQALGQGPEFLTYFNYEAQPDKSGLPSDRFSAERPEGSISTLTIQRTEQRDSAMYRCASLRVPTNNTGELFFGEGSRLTVL.

The V and J genes are TRBV6-5 and TRBJ2-2; D remains unclear. The CDR3 loop spans 13 amino acids. From germline, CDR1 is MNHEY and CDR2 SVGAGI. V was clipped by 6 bases and J by 6 bases, with 11 bases between them. The CDR3 loop is CASSAQAAGELFF. DNA of the CDR3: TGTGCCAGCAGCGCCCAGGCTGCCGGGGAGCTGTTTTTT.

Details on this clone: The same CDR3 is also encoded by other DNA sequences in this sample. The chain is built from TRBV4-1 and TRBJ2-2, with 8 bases fitting TRBD1. The V segment lost 1 base and the J segment 3 bases; nucleotides outside the gene matches: 1. Germline V gene sequence: CDR1 MGHRA, CDR2 YSYEKL. This CDR3 contains 15 residues. CDR3 region: CASSQVDRDTGELFF. DNA for the CDR3: TGCGCCAGCAGCCAAGTGGACAGGGACACCGGGGAGCTGTTTTTT.

The chain combines TRBV19 with TRBJ1-5, with D uncertain. Germline lookup yields CDR1 LNHDA and CDR2 SQIVND (reference sequence). Trimming pared 3 bases from V and 4 bases from J, leaving 10 bases between. CDR3 length equals 14 residues. CDR3 coding DNA: TGTGCCAGTAGTATTGGCCAGCCTAATCAGCCCCAGCATTTT. As protein: CASSIGQPNQPQHF.

This CDR3 reads CASSSVGREREGFEQYF. CDR3 nucleotides: TGTGCCAGCAGCTCAGTTGGTCGCGAGCGGGAGGGCTTCGAGCAGTACTTC. V gene TRBV5-4 combines with J gene TRBJ2-7; 10 nucleotides line up with TRBD2. Germline CDR1 reads SGHNT; CDR2 reads YYREEE (reference sequence). The V gene end was trimmed by 3 bases and the J gene end by 6 bases; junction bases not matched to a gene: 15. The CDR3 runs to 17 residues.

The V gene is TRBV5-5, the J gene TRBJ2-7, with 7 bases identical to TRBD2. V trimming: 0 bases; J trimming: 5 bases; junction bases outside the gene matches: 5. CDR3 size: 14 residues. Germline CDR1 and CDR2: SGHKS and YYEKEE (reference sequence). The CDR3 sequence: CASSLVLAANEQYF. CDR3 nucleotide sequence: TGTGCCAGCAGCTTGGTCCTAGCGGCCAACGAGCAGTACTTC. The full variable domain, rest sourced from reference TRBV5-5 and TRBJ2-7, is DAGVTQSPTHLIKTRGQQVTLRCSPISGHKSVSWYQQVLGQGPQFIFQYYEKEERGRGNFPDRFSARQFPNYSSELNVNALLLGDSALYLCASSLVLAANEQYFGPGTRLTVT.